A single sample is the source of the 29 T cell receptor beta chains below, sequenced in a study of T cells after yellow fever vaccination. TCRdb itself ran the 5' RACE reads through MiXCR, one entry per CDR3 protein. In the table there are some 560,000 distinct CDR3 sequences, 19% of which are singletons. Sequencing used PBMCs, obtained 15 days after the yellow fever booster vaccination. These receptors came from a young man who received the YFV17D yellow fever vaccine.

The chain links TRBV10-3 to TRBJ1-1, with 8 bases that match TRBD1. Germline CDR1 ENHRY, CDR2 SYGVKD. J was trimmed by 1 base and V by 6 bases; bases with no gene match: 4. The CDR3 loop spans 14 amino acids. The CDR3 reads CAIRLTGGNTEAFF. CDR3 in DNA: TGTGCCATCAGGTTAACAGGGGGGAACACTGAAGCTTTCTTT.

The rearrangement uses TRBV20-1 and TRBJ2-7; 9 bases align to TRBD2. V shed 4 bases and J 4 bases; nucleotides not matched to a gene: 5. There are 13 residues in the CDR3. CDR1 and CDR2 from the germline V gene are DFQATT and SNEGSKA (reference sequence). The CDR3 sequence is CSANRGRDYEQYF. CDR3 nucleotides: TGCAGTGCTAATCGCGGGAGGGATTACGAGCAGTACTTC.

The V gene is TRBV14, the J gene TRBJ1-5; no clear D gene. The CDR3 spans 13 residues. Germline V gene sequence: CDR1 SGHDN, CDR2 FVKESK. The V end was cut by 2 bases, the J end by 5 bases, with 7 bases between. The CDR3 region has the DNA TGTGCCAGCAGCCAAACATATGATCAGCCCCAGCATTTT. Translation gives CASSQTYDQPQHF.

This rearrangement joins TRBV12-3 or TRBV12-4 to TRBJ2-1; 8 bases align to TRBD2. The ends lost 6 bases at V and 7 bases at J; junction bases unmatched: 8. CDR3 length: 14 residues. This CDR3 reads CASSREGARNEQFF. CDR3 sequence (DNA): TGTGCCAGCAGCCGGGAGGGTGCTAGAAATGAGCAGTTCTTC.

The chain combines TRBV29-1 with TRBJ2-2; no clear D gene. The CDR3 has 11 amino acids. Deletions cut 4 bases from V and 9 bases from J, with 9 bases between. Germline V gene data show CDR1 as SQVTM and CDR2 as ANQGSEA. The CDR3 protein is CSVALGWELFF. The CDR3 nucleotides are TGCAGCGTTGCTTTGGGGTGGGAGCTGTTTTTT.

This clonotype was found a few times. This chain joins TRBV7-2 and TRBJ2-1; 9 nucleotides line up with TRBD2. This CDR3 spans 16 amino acids. Germline V gene data show CDR1 as SGHTA and CDR2 as FQGNSA. J gave up 8 bases and V 2 bases, and 10 bases lay outside the gene matches. The CDR3 sequence: CASSLTRPSGKDEQFF. The DNA for the CDR3 is TGTGCCAGCAGCTTAACCCGTCCTAGCGGGAAGGATGAGCAGTTCTTC.

The rearrangement joins TRBV7-7 to TRBJ2-5, with D perhaps TRBD2 (5 bases). Germline-derived CDR1 and CDR2 are SSHAT and FNYEAQ (reference sequence). Trimming pared 1 base from V and 0 bases from J, leaving 12 bases between. The CDR3 contains 16 residues. The CDR3 here is CASSLGGNPNQETQYF. Written as DNA, the CDR3 is TGTGCCAGCAGCTTAGGAGGGAATCCCAACCAAGAGACCCAGTACTTC.

In its sample, this clonotype was seen a few times. The V and J genes are TRBV7-2 and TRBJ2-4, with D unresolved. The length of the CDR3 is 14 residues. Germline CDR1 and CDR2: SGHTA and FQGNSA. V was shortened by 4 bases and J by 3 bases, with 10 bases between the two germline ends. The DNA of the CDR3 is TGTGCCAGCAGCTCGCTCGAGGTCAAAAACATTCAGTACTTC. Translation gives CASSSLEVKNIQYF. The whole variable domain, filled in from reference TRBV7-2 and TRBJ2-4, reads GAGVSQSPSNKVTEKGKDVELRCDPISGHTALYWYRQSLGQGLEFLIYFQGNSAPDKSGLPSDRFSAERTGGSVSTLTIQRTQQEDSAVYLCASSSLEVKNIQYFGAGTRLSVL.

This clonotype came up a few times. This chain connects TRBV6-1 to TRBJ2-1; D might be TRBD1 or TRBD2, each matching 5 bases. Germline V lookup: CDR1 MNHNS, CDR2 SASEGT. The CDR3 length is 18 residues. Trimming left V 6 bases short and J 0 bases short, with 21 bases between. CDR3 sequence reads: CASRIGTTGPRSYNEQFF. CDR3 nucleotide sequence: TGTGCCAGCAGAATCGGAACCACGGGACCGCGCTCCTACAATGAGCAGTTCTTC.

J is TRBJ1-1 and V is TRBV12-3 or TRBV12-4; unclear D gene. The CDR3 runs 13 residues. V shed 1 base and J shed 7 bases, with 10 bases lying between them. The chain's CDR3 is CASSLGRVGEAFF. The CDR3 region has the DNA TGTGCCAGCAGTTTAGGACGGGTGGGTGAAGCTTTCTTT.

The chain uses TRBV5-4 and TRBJ1-4; D gene ambiguous. Germline CDR1 reads SGHNT; CDR2 reads YYREEE (reference sequence). There are 14 residues in the CDR3. Trimming cost V 4 bases and J 8 bases, with 15 bases left between them. In DNA, the CDR3 is TGTGCCAGCAGCCCCGACATTTCTAGGGAAAAACTGTTTTTT. Translation: CASSPDISREKLFF.

This chain uses TRBV20-1 with TRBJ2-1; TRBD2 aligns across 7 bases. J was trimmed by 9 bases and V by 3 bases; bases with no gene match: 14. The CDR3 extends over 15 amino acids. Germline loops: CDR1 DFQATT, CDR2 SNEGSKA (reference sequence). CDR3 residues: CSASFERGVIGEQFF. Written as DNA, the CDR3 is TGCAGTGCTAGCTTCGAGCGGGGAGTGATCGGTGAGCAGTTCTTC.

In this sample, this clonotype turned up a few times. J is TRBJ2-3 and V is TRBV20-1, with D perhaps matching TRBD2 (5 bases). Between the trimmed V and J ends, which lost 7 bases and 6 bases, there was a span of 14 bases. The CDR3 has 12 residues. CDR1 is DFQATT and CDR2 is SNEGSKA in the germline V gene (reference sequence). The chain's CDR3 is CSGSSRVDTQYF. In DNA, the CDR3 is TGCAGTGGAAGCTCGCGGGTCGATACGCAGTATTTT.

The V call is TRBV5-5, the J call TRBJ2-2; tentatively, D is TRBD1 (5 bases). CDR1 and CDR2 (germline): SGHKS, YYEKEE (reference sequence). CDR3 length equals 16 residues. The V and J ends lost 5 bases and 1 base respectively, with 15 bases between them. CDR3 sequence: CASSPRQNQNTGELFF. The CDR3 DNA reads TGTGCCAGCAGTCCCCGACAGAACCAGAACACCGGGGAGCTGTTTTTT. The full variable domain, in which reference TRBV5-5 and TRBJ2-2 provide the parts outside the CDR3, is DAGVTQSPTHLIKTRGQQVTLRCSPISGHKSVSWYQQVLGQGPQFIFQYYEKEERGRGNFPDRFSARQFPNYSSELNVNALLLGDSALYLCASSPRQNQNTGELFFGEGSRLTVL.

This clonotype was counted a few times. The gene calls are TRBV5-1 and TRBJ2-1; D is possibly TRBD2 (5 bases). The CDR3 spans 14 residues. V lost 0 bases, J lost 15 bases, and 19 bases lay in between. From germline, CDR1 is SGHRS and CDR2 YFSETQ. The CDR3, as DNA: TGCGCCAGCAGCTTGGAGGTTAGCGTGCCGTTTCGGTTCTTC. The encoded protein is CASSLEVSVPFRFF. Based on the CDR3 plus reference TRBV5-1 and TRBJ2-1, the full variable domain is KAGVTQTPRYLIKTRGQQVTLSCSPISGHRSVSWYQQTPGQGLQFLFEYFSETQRNKGNFPGRFSGRQFSNSRSEMNVSTLELGDSALYLCASSLEVSVPFRFFGPGTRLTVL.

The V and J genes are TRBV5-5 and TRBJ2-2; D remains ambiguous. The V and J ends lost 3 bases and 5 bases respectively, with 8 bases between them. The CDR3 totals 13 residues. Germline V gene lookup returns CDR1 SGHKS and CDR2 YYEKEE (reference sequence). In DNA, the CDR3 is TGTGCCAGCAGCTCACCCAGAACCGGGGAGCTGTTTTTT. The encoded protein is CASSSPRTGELFF.

The table lists this clonotype with a few counts. The chain recombines TRBV21-1 with TRBJ2-7. TRBV21-1 is assigned pseudogene status. This CDR3 region has 13 residues. CDR3 in amino acids: CASSKDGFYEQYF. CDR3 nucleotides: TGTGCCAGCAGCAAAGACGGATTCTACGAGCAGTACTTC.

The chain employs TRBV27 and TRBJ2-7, with 7 bases that match TRBD1. Germline CDR1 and CDR2: MNHEY and SMNVEV (reference sequence). The CDR3 is 14 residues long. V lost 5 bases, J lost 1 base, and 5 bases stayed unmatched. The CDR3 DNA reads TGTGCCAGCAGTCCGACGACAGGGTCCTACGAGCAGTACTTC. It codes for CASSPTTGSYEQYF.

This clonotype was found a few times. An end of the junction differs from the germline gene, which may be a read error. This chain joins TRBV6-5 and TRBJ2-7, with 13 bases matching TRBD2. The length of the CDR3 is 14 residues. Germline V gives CDR1 MNHEY, CDR2 SVGAGI. CDR3 sequence: CASTYGLAGDVQYF. The CDR3 DNA reads as TGTGCCAGCACTTACGGACTAGCGGGAGATGTGCAGTACTTC.

The V gene is TRBV20-1, the J gene TRBJ2-7; TRBD2 aligns across 16 bases. CDR3 length: 15 residues. The ends lost 6 bases at V and 10 bases at J; junction bases unmatched: 12. CDR1 is DFQATT and CDR2 is SNEGSKA in the germline V gene (reference sequence). CDR3 residues: CSASGQGLAGGGQYF. CDR3 nucleotide sequence: TGCAGTGCCTCGGGACAGGGACTAGCGGGAGGGGGTCAGTACTTC.

In this sample, this clonotype turned up a few times. The rearrangement joins TRBV6-5 to TRBJ1-4; 10 nucleotides align to TRBD1. The CDR3 covers 16 residues. V lost 0 bases and J lost 5; bases outside the gene matches: 3. From germline, CDR1 is MNHEY and CDR2 SVGAGI. CDR3 sequence reads: CASSYSPGQGNEKLFF. The CDR3 coding sequence is TGTGCCAGCAGTTACTCGCCGGGACAGGGGAATGAAAAACTGTTTTTT.

The chain combines TRBV7-9 with TRBJ2-7, with D uncertain. The CDR3 spans 15 residues. The germline V gene encodes CDR1 SEHNR and CDR2 FQNEAQ (reference sequence). With 7 bases removed from V and 3 bases from J, the gap between germline ends came to 19 bases. CDR3 sequence reads: CASNLPATTDYEQYF. CDR3 coding DNA: TGTGCCAGCAATCTACCGGCGACAACCGACTACGAGCAGTACTTC.

The chain has TRBV2 and TRBJ2-1, with D uncertain. This CDR3 spans 16 amino acids. Trimming took off 6 bases at V and 5 bases at J, with 20 bases between the two ends. From germline, CDR1 is SNHLY and CDR2 FYNNEI. CDR3 coding DNA: TGTGCCAGCAGAAAGGTGGCGGCAGGTAAAAACAATGAGCAGTTCTTC. Translated, it gives CASRKVAAGKNNEQFF.

The chain joins TRBV10-3 to TRBJ2-5; a weak D match, TRBD1 (5 bases). Deletions cut 0 bases from V and 5 bases from J, with 10 bases between. This CDR3 region has 14 residues. The germline V gene encodes CDR1 ENHRY and CDR2 SYGVKD. DNA of the CDR3: TGTGCCATCAGTGAGTCTACAGGCGTGGAGACCCAGTACTTC. Translating it yields CAISESTGVETQYF.

This chain uses TRBV19 with TRBJ2-2, with D perhaps being TRBD1 or TRBD2 (5 bases each). Germline CDR1 and CDR2: LNHDA and SQIVND (reference sequence). The CDR3 has 14 residues. Between the trimmed V and J ends, which lost 6 bases and 2 bases, there was a span of 10 bases. CDR3: CASRGTINTGELFF. CDR3 DNA: TGTGCCAGTAGGGGGACGATTAACACCGGGGAGCTGTTTTTT.

This clonotype was detected a few times. The chain has TRBV20-1 and TRBJ1-1; 9 positions agree with TRBD1. Trimming removed 0 bases from V and 10 bases from J; junction bases left unmatched: 3. CDR1 is DFQATT and CDR2 is SNEGSKA in the germline V gene (reference sequence). CDR3 size: 12 residues. The CDR3: CSARDLTGGAFF. The CDR3 coding sequence is TGCAGTGCTAGAGACCTGACAGGGGGAGCTTTCTTT.

This clonotype was picked up a small number of times. This chain joins TRBV20-1 and TRBJ2-3; D is ambiguous. CDR3 size: 15 residues. CDR1 is DFQATT and CDR2 is SNEGSKA in the germline V gene (reference sequence). V lost 1 base and J lost 0, with 11 bases in between. The CDR3 loop reads CSARGFIGSTDTQYF. As DNA, the CDR3 is TGCAGTGCTAGAGGGTTTATTGGAAGCACAGATACGCAGTATTTT.

This clonotype was counted only a few times. The V and J genes are TRBV20-1 and TRBJ2-5; the D gene is possibly TRBD2 (5 bases). Germline CDR1 is DFQATT and CDR2 is SNEGSKA (reference sequence). The length of the CDR3 is 13 residues. V lost 0 bases and J lost 5, with 10 bases in between. The CDR3 here is CSAREWQRETQYF. The CDR3 nucleotides are TGCAGTGCTAGAGAGTGGCAGCGGGAGACCCAGTACTTC.

V is TRBV12-3 or TRBV12-4 and J is TRBJ2-5; 8 bases align to TRBD1. J gave up 5 bases and V 7 bases, and 12 bases lay outside the gene matches. The CDR3 is 15 amino acids. Here the CDR3 reads CASNYGQGREETQYF. CDR3 nucleotides: TGTGCCAGCAACTATGGACAGGGTCGAGAGGAGACCCAGTACTTC.